A single sample is the source of the 23 T cell receptor beta chains below, sequenced in a study of tumor and adjacent non-tumor tissue in lung cancer. No cell sorting was done before RNA was extracted from the tissue. A modified ARM-PCR protocol with three rounds of nested PCR amplified TCRbeta. TCRdb re-analysed the multiplex PCR reads in MiXCR, keeping a single row per CDR3 protein. This sample has fewer than 130,000 distinct CDR3 sequences, with roughly 84% found just once. The sample taken for sequencing was lung tumor tissue. Source of these receptors: a man in his 70s with non-small cell lung cancer.

The rearrangement uses TRBV28 and TRBJ1-4; D unresolved. Looked up from germline, CDR1 is MDHEN and CDR2 is SYDVKM. V shed 5 bases and J shed 0 bases, with 13 bases lying between them. The CDR3 is 16 residues long. CDR3 DNA sequence: TGTGCCAGCAGTGTAAGGGAGGGTTCAACTAATGAAAAACTGTTTTTT. It translates to CASSVREGSTNEKLFF.

The chain recombines TRBV6-2 or TRBV6-3 with TRBJ2-3; D call uncertain. The CDR3 runs 15 residues. Looked up from germline, CDR1 is MNHEY and CDR2 is SVGEGT. Trimming removed 2 bases from V and 11 bases from J, with 20 bases in between. The DNA of the CDR3 is TGTGCCAGCAGTTACGCTAACGAGAGTTGGGTTATGCAGTATTTT. This translates into CASSYANESWVMQYF.

The chain carries TRBV20-1 and TRBJ1-5; D is ambiguous. The CDR3 runs to 13 residues. The germline gives CDR1 DFQATT, CDR2 SNEGSKA (reference sequence). CDR3 region: CNVRVPGYQPQHF. CDR3 coding DNA: TGCAATGTTAGAGTTCCCGGCTATCAGCCCCAGCATTTT.

In the case of this clonotype: One end of the junction fails to match germline, which may point to a read error. The rearrangement links TRBV7-9 to TRBJ2-5, with D perhaps matching TRBD1 or TRBD2 (5 bases each). The CDR3 contains 15 residues. Per germline, CDR1 SEHNR and CDR2 FQNEAQ (reference sequence). Here the CDR3 reads CACSLVARGRETQYF. The CDR3 DNA follows: TGTGCCTGCAGCTTAGTGGCGAGGGGCCGGGAGACCCAGTACTTC.

Note on this clonotype: A much larger clone lies a single base off, so this may be a read error. The chain has TRBV7-8 and TRBJ2-7, with D unclear. Germline V gene data show CDR1 as SGHVS and CDR2 as FQNEAQ. The CDR3 runs to 13 residues. CDR3 sequence reads: CASSLDGSYKQYF. DNA for the CDR3: TGTGCCAGCAGCTTGGACGGTTCCTACAAGCAGTACTTC. The full variable domain, completed using reference TRBV7-8 and TRBJ2-7, is GAGVSQSPRYKVAKRGQDVALRCDPISGHVSLFWYQQALGQGPEFLTYFQNEAQLDKSGLPSDRFFAERPEGSVSTLKIQRTQQEDSAVYLCASSLDGSYKQYFGPGTRLTVT.

The rearrangement links TRBV12-3 or TRBV12-4 to TRBJ1-1, with D unresolved. Trimming left V 7 bases short and J 1 base short, with 13 bases between. This CDR3 comprises 14 residues. CDR3 in amino acids: CASTFQAGNTEAFF. The CDR3, as DNA: TGTGCCAGCACTTTTCAGGCAGGGAACACTGAAGCTTTCTTT.

About this clonotype itself: At one end, the junction sequence differs from germline, possibly due to a read error. This chain uses TRBV11-1 with TRBJ2-5, with D unclear. This CDR3 is built from 15 residues. The V gene's germline CDR1 is SGHAT and CDR2 FQDESV (reference sequence). The CDR3 DNA follows: TGTGCCAGCAGCATGGGTAGAACTAATCAAGAGATCCAGTACTTC. Translation gives CASSMGRTNQEIQYF.

This clonotype was counted between two and nine times. A much larger clonotype is one base distant, so this may be a read error. The chain employs TRBV20-1 and TRBJ2-1; D remains ambiguous. Trimming shortened V by 1 base and J by 1 base, and 8 bases separated the two germline ends. The CDR3 runs to 14 residues. The germline CDR1 and CDR2 sequences are DFQATT and SNEGSKA (reference sequence). The CDR3 loop reads CSARGVPSYNEQFF. CDR3 nucleotide sequence: TGCAGTGCTAGAGGGGTTCCTTCCTACAATGAGCAGTTCTTC.

Regarding this clonotype: At one boundary the junction diverges from the germline segment, which might be a read error. This chain links TRBV12-3 or TRBV12-4 with TRBJ2-2; maybe TRBD2 (5 bases). The CDR3 sequence is 14 residues long. The CDR3 spells CASTYRPNTGELFF. CDR3 sequence (DNA): TGTGCCAGCACTTACCGACCGAATACCGGGGAGCTGTTCTTT.

Comments on this clonotype: Since the CDR3 does not end with the conserved phenylalanine or tryptophan, this likely comes from a read error. This chain links TRBV6-1 with TRBJ1-4; TRBD1 agrees at 7 bases. Germline CDR1 MNHNS, CDR2 SASEGT. The CDR3 sequence is 14 residues long. The CDR3 DNA reads TGTGGCAGCACCGACAGGGCAACTAATGAAAAACTGTTTTTA. Its translation is CGSTDRATNEKLFL.

For this clonotype: One end of the junction fails to match germline, which may point to a read error. The chain employs TRBV2 and TRBJ1-5, with D hard to call. Germline V gives CDR1 SNHLY, CDR2 FYNNEI. The CDR3 totals 13 residues. CDR3 loop: CTSGEAWEQPQHF. The CDR3 DNA reads as TGTACCAGCGGTGAAGCATGGGAGCAGCCCCAGCATTTT.

The CDR3 is CASSLMNIEAFF. For the CDR3, the DNA is TGTGCCAGCAGCTTGATGAACATCGAAGCTTTCTTT. The chain uses TRBV11-2 and TRBJ1-1; no clear D gene. Per the germline V gene, CDR1 is SGHAT and CDR2 is FQNNGV. V lost 3 bases, J lost 8 bases, and 10 bases lay in between. This CDR3 comprises 12 residues.

On this clonotype itself: Since no conserved phenylalanine or tryptophan closes the CDR3, a read error is the likely cause. V and J are TRBV6-5 and TRBJ1-6; D remains ambiguous. Germline V gene sequence: CDR1 MNHEY, CDR2 SVGAGI. The CDR3 has 15 residues. The CDR3 is CANSYSEGKNSPLHL. CDR3 bases: TGTGCCAACAGTTATTCCGAAGGTAAAAATTCACCCCTCCACCTT.

This clonotype was seen just once. V is TRBV9 and J is TRBJ2-6, with a possible D match to TRBD1 (5 bases). Trimming removed 4 bases at V and 15 bases at J, with 32 bases between. Germline V CDR1 and CDR2: SGDLS, YYNGEE. The CDR3 runs 18 residues. The CDR3 region is CASSLTVSTRSGADDLTF. The CDR3 DNA reads TGTGCCAGCAGCTTGACAGTCTCCACACGCTCTGGGGCCGACGACCTGACTTTC.

To note about this clonotype: A much bigger clone sits one base away, suggesting this may be a read error. Because the CDR3 is missing its conserved closing phenylalanine or tryptophan, this is likely a read error. The chain joins TRBV15 to TRBJ2-1; D not certain. Per germline, CDR1 LNHNV and CDR2 YYDKDF (reference sequence). There are 14 residues in the CDR3. Trimming cost V 3 bases and J 0 bases, with 6 bases left between them. CDR3 sequence: CATSRGSSYNEQFL. The CDR3 bases are TGTGCCACCAGCAGGGGTAGCTCCTACAATGAGCAGTTCTTA.

The chain couples TRBV4-1 to TRBJ2-5; D remains ambiguous. The V end lost 2 bases, the J end lost 3 bases, and 13 bases lay between the germline ends. The CDR3 is made up of 15 amino acids. Germline assignment: CDR1 MGHRA and CDR2 YSYEKL. CDR3 DNA: TGCGCCAGCAGCCAACTTCCTCAGCGCAAAGAGACCCAGTACTTC. Translated: CASSQLPQRKETQYF.

About this clonotype: At one of its ends the junction is not consistent with the germline gene, which may arise from a read error. The chain combines TRBV5-6 with TRBJ1-5; TRBD1 might be the D (5 bases). The CDR3 is 17 amino acids. Per germline, CDR1 SGHDT and CDR2 YYEEEE. CDR3 in amino acids: CASSRDGGRTSNQPQHF. The CDR3 nucleotides read TGTGCCAGCAGCCGGGACGGGGGACGAACGAGCAATCAGCCTCAGCATTTT.

This clonotype was seen a single time. A read error may account for a junction end that differs from germline. The chain is built from TRBV10-1 and TRBJ1-1; TRBD1 is a possible D gene (6 bases). CDR1 is WNHNN and CDR2 is SYGVQD in the germline V gene (reference sequence). CDR3 length: 12 amino acids. The CDR3, as DNA: TGCGCCAGCAATTCTTGGGACACTGAAGCTCTCTTT. Translated: CASNSWDTEALF.

V and J are TRBV6-2 or TRBV6-3 and TRBJ2-1; tentatively, D is TRBD2 (5 bases). The V gene lost 9 bases and the J gene lost 0 bases, with 9 bases spanning the gap. CDR1 is MNHEY and CDR2 is SVGEGT in the germline V gene. The CDR3 sequence is 13 residues long. CDR3 amino acids: CASVRGSYNEQFF. DNA of the CDR3: TGTGCCAGTGTTCGGGGCTCCTACAATGAGCAGTTCTTC.

Worth noting for this clonotype: Given the absence of the conserved phenylalanine or tryptophan at the CDR3 end, a read error is likely. The chain has TRBV11-3 and TRBJ2-1, with TRBD1 identical over 7 bases. This CDR3 is built from 12 residues. Germline CDR1 is SGHNT and CDR2 is YENEEA. The CDR3 protein is CASSDRRNKQFS. Written as DNA, the CDR3 is TGTGCCAGCTCGGACAGGCGCAATAAGCAGTTCTCC.

This clonotype is a singleton in its sample. The chain recombines TRBV6-6 with TRBJ2-3; 8 bases fit TRBD1. CDR1 MNHNY and CDR2 SVGAGI come from the germline V gene (reference sequence). J was trimmed by 1 base and V by 2 bases; bases with no gene match: 8. This CDR3 has 17 residues. The CDR3 coding sequence is TGTGCCAGCAGTTACGATCCTAACAGGGGGGGCACAGATACGCAGTATTTT. This codes for CASSYDPNRGGTDTQYF.

The rearrangement uses TRBV2 and TRBJ1-5; 8 bases line up with TRBD1. The CDR3 sequence is 16 residues long. V was pared by 3 bases and J by 0 bases, with 4 bases of the junction left unmatched. Germline assignment: CDR1 SNHLY and CDR2 FYNNEI. The CDR3 is CASSDQGADSNQPQHF. The CDR3 DNA follows: TGTGCCAGCAGTGATCAGGGGGCGGATAGCAATCAGCCCCAGCATTTT.

The chain is built from TRBV6-5 and TRBJ1-2; TRBD1 is a possible D gene (6 bases). The V gene lost 3 bases and the J gene lost 7 bases, with 15 bases spanning the gap. Germline CDR1 reads MNHEY; CDR2 reads SVGAGI. The CDR3 runs 14 residues. The chain's CDR3 is CASSYYGGLSGYTF. The CDR3 region has the DNA TGTGCCAGCAGTTATTATGGGGGCTTGAGTGGCTACACCTTC.